This is a list of T cell receptor beta chains from one sample in a study of blood T cell repertoires in COVID-19. Clones were read by immunoSEQ multiplex PCR, and TCRdb kept only the in-frame ones, dropping some. This sample has roughly 39,000 clones; approximately 96% occur once, and the top ten carry 4.1%. The sample comprised peripheral blood. The source of these receptors is a human donor with active COVID-19. The donor label of this sample is uncertain. Both conserved end residues are part of each CDR3. Each record gives: V gene, clone size, D gene, J gene, CDR3 DNA, CDR3 protein. The D gene is left open where the match is weak. Clone size is not always given. Where it is, it says once, few, many or a class for expanded clones.

V gene: TRBV4-3; clone size: NA; D gene: TRBD2; J gene: TRBJ2-3; CDR3 DNA: TGCGCCAGCAGCCGAGCCCGGGGGAACGGGGAGGGAGATACGCAGTATTTT; CDR3 protein: CASSRARGNGEGDTQYF
V gene: TRBV29-1; clone size: NA; D gene: NA; J gene: TRBJ2-3; CDR3 DNA: TGCAGCGTTGACGAGGGTAGCACAGATACGCAGTATTTT; CDR3 protein: CSVDEGSTDTQYF
V gene: TRBV6-1; clone size: NA; D gene: NA; J gene: TRBJ1-5; CDR3 DNA: TGTGCCAGCAGTGATCGGGAGAATCAGCCCCAGCATTTT; CDR3 protein: CASSDRENQPQHF
V gene: TRBV28; clone size: NA; D gene: NA; J gene: TRBJ2-7; CDR3 DNA: TGTGCCAGCAGTTTTATGGCGGGTACCTACGAGCAGTACTTC; CDR3 protein: CASSFMAGTYEQYF
V gene: TRBV6-2/TRBV6-3; clone size: NA; D gene: NA; J gene: TRBJ2-5; CDR3 DNA: TGTGCCAGCAGTTACCCGGAAGAGACCCAGTACTTC; CDR3 protein: CASSYPEETQYF
V gene: TRBV5-1; clone size: NA; D gene: NA; J gene: TRBJ2-7; CDR3 DNA: TGCGCCAGCAGCTTGGTTCAGGGTAAATGGGTGGACGAGCAGTACTTC; CDR3 protein: CASSLVQGKWVDEQYF
V gene: TRBV27; clone size: NA; D gene: NA; J gene: TRBJ2-7; CDR3 DNA: TGTGCCAGCAGTCTCTACCTCCCGGGAGCCTCCTACGAGCAGTACTTC; CDR3 protein: CASSLYLPGASYEQYF
V gene: TRBV7-6; clone size: NA; D gene: NA; J gene: TRBJ1-1; CDR3 DNA: TGTGCCAGCAGCCCGTCGTCTGGCTCCTCCGGGGGGGCTGAAGCTTTCTTT; CDR3 protein: CASSPSSGSSGGAEAFF
V gene: TRBV6-4; clone size: once; D gene: TRBD1; J gene: TRBJ1-2; CDR3 DNA: TGTGCCAGCAGCCCGGGACAGGGTTCTAACTATGGCTACACCTTC; CDR3 protein: CASSPGQGSNYGYTF
V gene: TRBV6-1; clone size: NA; D gene: NA; J gene: TRBJ1-6; CDR3 DNA: TGTGCCAGCAGTGAACAGGAGGGGCCCTCACCCCTCCACTTT; CDR3 protein: CASSEQEGPSPLHF
V gene: TRBV5-1; clone size: NA; D gene: NA; J gene: TRBJ2-2; CDR3 DNA: TGCGCCAGCAGCTTGGTTCCCATCGAGAATTCCGGGGAGCTGTTTTTT; CDR3 protein: CASSLVPIENSGELFF